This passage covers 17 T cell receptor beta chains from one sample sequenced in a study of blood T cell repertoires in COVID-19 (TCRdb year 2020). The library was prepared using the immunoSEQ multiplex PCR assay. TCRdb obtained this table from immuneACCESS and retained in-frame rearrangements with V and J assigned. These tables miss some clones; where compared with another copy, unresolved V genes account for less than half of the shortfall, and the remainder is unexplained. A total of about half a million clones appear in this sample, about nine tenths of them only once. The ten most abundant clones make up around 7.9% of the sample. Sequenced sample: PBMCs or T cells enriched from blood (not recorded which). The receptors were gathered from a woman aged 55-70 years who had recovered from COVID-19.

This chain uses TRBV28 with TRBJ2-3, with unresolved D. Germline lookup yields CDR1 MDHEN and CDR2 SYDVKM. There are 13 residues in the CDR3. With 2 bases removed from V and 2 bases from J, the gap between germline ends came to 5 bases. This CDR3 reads CASSLISTDTQYF. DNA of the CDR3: TGTGCCAGCAGTTTAATATCCACAGATACGCAGTATTTT.

This CDR3 reads CASRDAWRPSPLHF. CDR3 nucleotide sequence: TGTGCCAGTAGAGATGCCTGGCGGCCGTCACCCCTCCACTTT. This chain links TRBV19 with TRBJ1-6; no clear D. There are 14 residues in the CDR3. V dropped 6 bases and J dropped 10 bases, with 16 bases sitting between them. The germline V gene has CDR1 LNHDA and CDR2 SQIVND (reference sequence).

This CDR3 is CASSMGHLMGKNIQYF. Written as DNA, the CDR3 is TGTGCCAGTAGTATGGGGCACCTCATGGGGAAAAACATTCAGTACTTC. The genes are TRBV19 and TRBJ2-4, with a possible D match to TRBD1 (5 bases). The CDR3 length is 16 residues. With 3 bases removed from V and 4 bases from J, the gap between germline ends came to 16 bases. Germline assignment: CDR1 LNHDA and CDR2 SQIVND (reference sequence).

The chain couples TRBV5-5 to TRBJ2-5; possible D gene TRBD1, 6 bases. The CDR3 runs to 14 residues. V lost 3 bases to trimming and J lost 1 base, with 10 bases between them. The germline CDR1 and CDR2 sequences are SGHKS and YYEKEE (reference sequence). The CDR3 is CASSSDSTQETQYF. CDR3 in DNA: TGTGCCAGCAGCTCGGACAGTACCCAAGAGACCCAGTACTTC.

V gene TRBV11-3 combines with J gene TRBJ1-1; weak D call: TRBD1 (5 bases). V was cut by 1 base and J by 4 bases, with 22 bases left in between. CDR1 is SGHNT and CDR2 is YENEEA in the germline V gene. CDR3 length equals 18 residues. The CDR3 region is CASSLAAAGQAGGTEAFF. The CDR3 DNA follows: TGTGCCAGCAGCTTAGCGGCGGCGGGGCAGGCCGGTGGCACTGAAGCTTTCTTT.

The CDR3 loop is CASSRQGTGYQPQHF. As DNA, the CDR3 is TGTGCCAGCAGTCGACAAGGGACAGGGTATCAGCCCCAGCATTTT. The chain is built from TRBV27 and TRBJ1-5; TRBD1 matches 9 bases. Looked up from germline, CDR1 is MNHEY and CDR2 is SMNVEV (reference sequence). The CDR3 sequence is 15 residues long. J was trimmed by 5 bases and V by 5 bases; bases with no gene match: 7.

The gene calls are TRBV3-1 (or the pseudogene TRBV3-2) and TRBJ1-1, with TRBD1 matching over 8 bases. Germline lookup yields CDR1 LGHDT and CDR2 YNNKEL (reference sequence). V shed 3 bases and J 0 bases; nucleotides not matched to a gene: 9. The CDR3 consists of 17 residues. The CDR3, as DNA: TGTGCCAGCAGCCACTCCGACAGGGGACGCATGAACACTGAAGCTTTCTTT. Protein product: CASSHSDRGRMNTEAFF.

The CDR3 sequence is CASRLVQGYEQYV. The CDR3 region has the DNA TGTGCCAGCAGATTAGTACAGGGTTACGAGCAGTACGTC. The V call is TRBV6-6, the J call TRBJ2-7; possible D gene TRBD1, 6 bases. V dropped 6 bases and J dropped 4 bases, with 13 bases sitting between them. Germline lookup yields CDR1 MNHNY and CDR2 SVGAGI (reference sequence). This CDR3 spans 13 amino acids.

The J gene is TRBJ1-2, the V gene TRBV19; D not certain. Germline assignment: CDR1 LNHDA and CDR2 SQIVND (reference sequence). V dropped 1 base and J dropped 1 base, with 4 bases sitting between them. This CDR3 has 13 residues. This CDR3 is CASSIASNYGYTF. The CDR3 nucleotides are TGTGCCAGTAGTATAGCTAGTAACTATGGCTACACCTTC.

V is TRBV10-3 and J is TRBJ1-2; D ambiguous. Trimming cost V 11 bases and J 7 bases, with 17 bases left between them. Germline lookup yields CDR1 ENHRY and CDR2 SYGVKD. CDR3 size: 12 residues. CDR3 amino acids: CAVQQEGRGYTF. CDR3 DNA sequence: TGTGCCGTCCAGCAGGAGGGCCGTGGCTACACCTTC.

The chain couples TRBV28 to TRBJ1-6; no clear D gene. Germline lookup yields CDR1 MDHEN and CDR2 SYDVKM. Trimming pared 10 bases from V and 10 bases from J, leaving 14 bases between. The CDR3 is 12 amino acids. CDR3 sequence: CATRTRGSPLHF. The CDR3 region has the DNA TGTGCCACCCGAACCCGAGGGTCACCCCTCCACTTT.

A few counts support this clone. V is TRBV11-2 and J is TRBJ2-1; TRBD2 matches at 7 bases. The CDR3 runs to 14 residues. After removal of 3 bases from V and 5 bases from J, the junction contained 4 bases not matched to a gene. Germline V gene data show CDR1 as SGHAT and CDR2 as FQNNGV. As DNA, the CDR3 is TGTGCCAGCAGCTTGCGGGGGTCGAACAATGAGCAGTTCTTC. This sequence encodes CASSLRGSNNEQFF. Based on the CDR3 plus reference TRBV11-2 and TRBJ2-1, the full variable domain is EAGVAQSPRYKIIEKRQSVAFWCNPISGHATLYWYQQILGQGPKLLIQFQNNGVVDDSQLPKDRFSAERLKGVDSTLKIQPAKLEDSAVYLCASSLRGSNNEQFFGPGTRLTVL.

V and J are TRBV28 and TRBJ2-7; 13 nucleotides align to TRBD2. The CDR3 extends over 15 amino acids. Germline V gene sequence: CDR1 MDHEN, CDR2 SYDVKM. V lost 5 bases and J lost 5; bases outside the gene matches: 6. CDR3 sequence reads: CASSLTSGGRNEQYF. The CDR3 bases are TGTGCCAGCAGTCTGACTAGCGGGGGGAGAAACGAGCAGTACTTC.

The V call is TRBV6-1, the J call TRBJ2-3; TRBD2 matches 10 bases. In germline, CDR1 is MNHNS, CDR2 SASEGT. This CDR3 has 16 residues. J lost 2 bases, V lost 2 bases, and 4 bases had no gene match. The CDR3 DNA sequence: TGTGCCAGCAGTGAATCTAGCGGGGGTCCCACAGATACGCAGTATTTT. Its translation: CASSESSGGPTDTQYF.

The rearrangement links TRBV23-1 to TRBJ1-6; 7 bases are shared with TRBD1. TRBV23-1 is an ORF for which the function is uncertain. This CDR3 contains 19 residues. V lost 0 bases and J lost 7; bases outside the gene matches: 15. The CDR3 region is CASSQSEVLGGERNSPLHF. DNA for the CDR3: TGCGCCAGCAGTCAATCAGAGGTTTTAGGGGGCGAAAGAAATTCACCCCTCCACTTT.

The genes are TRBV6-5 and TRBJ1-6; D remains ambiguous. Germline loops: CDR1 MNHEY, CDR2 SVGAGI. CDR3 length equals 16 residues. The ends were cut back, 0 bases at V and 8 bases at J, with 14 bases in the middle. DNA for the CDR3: TGTGCCAGCAGTTACTCGGGAGGAAAGAAAGATTCACCCCTCCACTTT. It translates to CASSYSGGKKDSPLHF.

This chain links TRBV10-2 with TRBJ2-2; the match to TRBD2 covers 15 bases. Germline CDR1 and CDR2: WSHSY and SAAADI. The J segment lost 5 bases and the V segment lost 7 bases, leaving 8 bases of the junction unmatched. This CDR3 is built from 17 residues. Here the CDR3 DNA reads TGCGCCAGCACCTGGACTAGCGGGGGGGCCGGGACCGGGGAGCTGTTTTTT. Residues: CASTWTSGGAGTGELFF.